This TCR beta chain was profiled in a study of T cells in Graves' hyperthyroidism and ophthalmopathy. The CDR3 runs 14 residues. V was trimmed by 6 bases and J by 0 bases, leaving 11 bases between them. CDR1 is SGHTA, CDR2 FQGNSA, per germline. Amplified TCR beta CDR3 regions came from RNA transcripts. HTBI primers drove first-round RT-PCR of the TCR CDR3. MiXCR, run by TCRdb on the multiplex PCR reads, gives a single entry per CDR3 protein. The sample comprises around 420,000 distinct CDR3 sequences, roughly an eighth of which are singletons, and around 5.3% rests with the top ten. The receptor comes from a woman under 30 with Graves' hyperthyroidism. The sample taken for sequencing was blood. The J gene is TRBJ1-1, the V gene TRBV7-2, with D unresolved. CDR3 DNA sequence: TGTGCCAGCAGGACCGGACGGGTGAACACTGAAGCTTTCTTT. As protein: CASRTGRVNTEAFF.